This passage covers 11 T cell receptor beta chains from one sample sequenced in a study of persistence of HIV-infected CD4 T cells. These receptors have no identified antigens. Sequencing used immunoSEQ version 4 in survey mode. Here immunoSEQ multiplex PCR was the method, and the copy in TCRdb shows in-frame clones only, minus some. This sample has about 64,000 clones, with over 60% found just once. The stimulus was an HIV-1 Gag 15-mer peptide pool, about 1 ug/peptide/mL. Memory cells lacking CD40L and CD69 with high CD45RO were sorted. The sample in question was CD4+ T cells sorted from PBMCs after roughly 18-hour stimulation, obtained from a patient who received antiretroviral therapy. These receptors were collected from an adult man with HIV who was CMV-seropositive.

Here the CDR3 DNA reads TGTGCCAGCACTACTTCGGGGGCCGAGCAGTACTTC. Its translation is CASTTSGAEQYF. The genes are TRBV2 and TRBJ2-7; D might be TRBD1 or TRBD2, each matching 6 bases. The CDR3 contains 12 residues. Trimming removed 7 bases from V and 6 bases from J, with 13 bases in between. The germline V gene encodes CDR1 SNHLY and CDR2 FYNNEI.

The chain carries TRBV5-1 and TRBJ1-2; no clear D gene. The CDR3 length is 14 residues. From germline, CDR1 is SGHRS and CDR2 YFSETQ. V was shortened by 3 bases and J by 5 bases, with 14 bases between the two germline ends. In nucleotides, the CDR3 is TGCGCCAGCAGCTCCCTGGAGGGAGCTTATGGCTACACCTTC. Its translation is CASSSLEGAYGYTF.

Comment on this clone: The junction does not match germline at one end; this may be a read error. The rearrangement links TRBV2 to TRBJ2-3, with TRBD2 matching over 10 bases. The CDR3 loop spans 13 amino acids. Germline-derived CDR1 and CDR2 are SNHLY and FYNNEI. The CDR3 DNA sequence: TGTGCCAGCAGTGAAGGAGGACTAGCGGTGAATTTCTTT. It codes for CASSEGGLAVNFF.

The chain employs TRBV21-1 and TRBJ2-1; TRBD2, as called in the table, went unchecked against the DNA. TRBV21-1 is marked as a pseudogene. CDR3 length: 16 amino acids. The CDR3 loop is CASSKAERGGRNEQFF. The CDR3 nucleotides read TGTGCCAGCAGCAAAGCGGAGCGGGGGGGCCGAAATGAGCAGTTCTTC.

The chain joins TRBV6-5 to TRBJ2-1; weak D call: TRBD2 (7 bases). The CDR3 is made up of 14 amino acids. Germline V gene lookup returns CDR1 MNHEY and CDR2 SVGAGI. Trimming took off 4 bases at V and 6 bases at J, with 13 bases between the two ends. CDR3 sequence (DNA): TGTGCCAGCAGTTTCCAGGGAGGGGGCAATGAGCAGTTCTTC. This translates into CASSFQGGGNEQFF.

This clone has just a few counts. V is TRBV18 and J is TRBJ1-1; D is undetermined. With 2 bases removed from V and 7 bases from J, the gap between germline ends came to 8 bases. Per germline, CDR1 KGHSH and CDR2 LQKENI. This CDR3 spans 12 amino acids. The CDR3 is CASSPGLNEAFF. The CDR3 nucleotides read TGTGCCAGCTCACCAGGACTAAATGAAGCTTTCTTT.

V and J are TRBV19 and TRBJ1-6; D ambiguous. The CDR3 runs to 12 residues. V lost 7 bases to trimming and J lost 7 bases, with 8 bases between them. Germline V gene sequence: CDR1 LNHDA, CDR2 SQIVND (reference sequence). The CDR3 DNA is TGTGCCAGTAATCTGCAGAATTCACCCCTCCACTTT. The encoded protein is CASNLQNSPLHF.

Points on this clone: Within the sample, other DNA sequences also encode this same CDR3. V usage is TRBV24-1 and J usage is TRBJ2-7; D is ambiguous. Per the germline V gene, CDR1 is KGHDR and CDR2 is SFDVKD. The CDR3 has 12 residues. Trimming took 5 bases from V and 1 from J, leaving 5 bases between them. CDR3 sequence (DNA): TGTGCCACCAGTGGTGGGTCCTACGAGCAGTACTTC. Protein product: CATSGGSYEQYF.

The V and J genes are TRBV7-9 and TRBJ1-4, with D possibly matching TRBD1 (6 bases). CDR1 and CDR2 from the germline V gene are SEHNR and FQNEAQ (reference sequence). V lost 1 base and J 12 bases, leaving 9 bases between the germline ends. The length of the CDR3 is 12 residues. Here the CDR3 DNA reads TGTGCCAGCAGCTTAGAAAGGGGGGAACTGTTTTTT. It is translated as CASSLERGELFF.

The genes are TRBV6-1 and TRBJ2-7; D remains ambiguous. Germline CDR1 is MNHNS and CDR2 is SASEGT. The CDR3 has 12 amino acids. Trimming cost V 2 bases and J 3 bases, with 5 bases left between them. The CDR3 bases are TGTGCCAGCAGTGAACTCCGCTACGAGCAGTACTTC. Amino acid sequence: CASSELRYEQYF.

V is TRBV2 and J is TRBJ2-6, with 8 positions matching TRBD1. The germline CDR1 and CDR2 sequences are SNHLY and FYNNEI. The CDR3 has 17 residues. After removal of 6 bases from V and 0 bases from J, the junction contained 7 bases not matched to a gene. The CDR3 spells CASSYTGGSSGANVLTF. DNA of the CDR3: TGTGCCAGCAGCTATACAGGGGGTAGCTCTGGGGCCAACGTCCTGACTTTC.